This entry lists 8 T cell receptor beta chains sequenced from one sample in a study of CD8+CD57+ T cells in acquired aplastic anemia. Both TCR beta VDJ combination and CDR3 sequence profiling were carried out. Genomic DNA was the template for this profiling. A single record per CDR3 protein comes from TCRdb applying MiXCR to the reads. Seen here are fewer than 250,000 distinct CDR3 sequences, approximately 50% observed once, and the top ten hold approximately 8%. CD8+CD57+ cell expansion, shown by flow cytometry, had occurred in the patients selected for sequencing. Material: sorted CD4+, CD8+, or CD8+CD57+ T cells (not recorded which) from PBMCs. The receptor source for this set is a human donor with aplastic anemia.

This clonotype was picked up a small number of times. The chain uses TRBV30 and TRBJ2-7; 10 bases fit TRBD1. V trimming: 5 bases; J trimming: 7 bases; junction bases outside the gene matches: 8. CDR3 length equals 13 residues. Germline CDR1 is GTSNPN and CDR2 is SVGIG (reference sequence). The CDR3 protein is CAWGPGQGREQYF. The CDR3, as DNA: TGTGCCTGGGGTCCGGGACAGGGGCGAGAGCAGTACTTC.

The genes are TRBV28 and TRBJ2-7; weak D call: TRBD1 (6 bases). The V gene's germline CDR1 is MDHEN and CDR2 SYDVKM. The CDR3 has 14 residues. V was trimmed by 3 bases and J by 0 bases, leaving 9 bases between them. The CDR3 bases are TGTGCCAGCAGTTTGGGACAAGTCTCCTACGAGCAGTACTTC. Translated: CASSLGQVSYEQYF. The whole variable domain, filled in from reference TRBV28 and TRBJ2-7, reads DVKVTQSSRYLVKRTGEKVFLECVQDMDHENMFWYRQDPGLGLRLIYFSYDVKMKEKGDIPEGYSVSREKKERFSLILESASTNQTSMYLCASSLGQVSYEQYFGPGTRLTVT.

This clonotype was counted a few times. The rearrangement joins TRBV6-5 to TRBJ1-6; possibly TRBD1 for D (5 bases). The CDR3 sequence is 16 residues long. Trimming took off 0 bases at V and 8 bases at J, with 14 bases between the two ends. Germline-derived CDR1 and CDR2 are MNHEY and SVGAGI. The CDR3 sequence: CASSYSQGALDSPLHF. In nucleotides, the CDR3 is TGTGCCAGCAGTTACTCGCAGGGCGCATTAGATTCACCCCTCCACTTT.

Many counts were recorded for this clonotype. The J gene is TRBJ1-6, the V gene TRBV14; the D gene is possibly TRBD1 (6 bases). CDR3 length equals 15 residues. Germline CDR1 is SGHDN and CDR2 is FVKESK. V gave up 0 bases and J gave up 5 bases, with 8 bases separating them. This CDR3 reads CASSQDGGHNSPLHF. In nucleotides, the CDR3 is TGTGCCAGCAGCCAAGACGGGGGGCATAATTCACCCCTCCACTTT. The variable domain in full, completed from reference TRBV14 and TRBJ1-6, reads EAGVTQFPSHSVIEKGQTVTLRCDPISGHDNLYWYRRVMGKEIKFLLHFVKESKQDESGMPNNRFLAERTGGTYSTLKVQPAELEDSGVYFCASSQDGGHNSPLHFGNGTRLTVT.

This clonotype has a count of ten or more. The chain couples TRBV14 to TRBJ1-4; D uncertain. The CDR3 runs to 15 residues. CDR1 and CDR2 (germline): SGHDN, FVKESK. The V end was cut by 0 bases, the J end by 3 bases, with 8 bases between. The CDR3 loop reads CASSQEDGANEKLFF. DNA of the CDR3: TGTGCCAGCAGCCAAGAGGATGGCGCTAATGAAAAACTGTTTTTT.

The chain employs TRBV5-6 and TRBJ2-5, with TRBD1 matching over 9 bases. J was trimmed by 2 bases and V by 0 bases; bases with no gene match: 2. The germline gives CDR1 SGHDT, CDR2 YYEEEE. The CDR3 contains 15 residues. Written as DNA, the CDR3 is TGTGCCAGCAGCTTGGGCGGACAGGGGCAAGAGACCCAGTACTTC. Its translation is CASSLGGQGQETQYF.

Only a few counts were recorded for this clonotype. This chain joins TRBV27 and TRBJ2-7; TRBD1 aligns across 9 bases. After removal of 1 base from V and 5 bases from J, the junction contained 9 bases not matched to a gene. The CDR3 contains 16 residues. Germline V lookup: CDR1 MNHEY, CDR2 SMNVEV (reference sequence). CDR3 loop: CASSLWPGTGQDEQYF. The CDR3 DNA is TGTGCCAGCAGTTTATGGCCCGGGACAGGGCAGGACGAGCAGTACTTC.

The sample holds many counts of this clonotype. This rearrangement joins TRBV19 to TRBJ1-1; TRBD1 is a possible D gene (6 bases). The CDR3 consists of 14 residues. Trimming removed 3 bases from V and 5 bases from J, with 13 bases in between. The germline V gene encodes CDR1 LNHDA and CDR2 SQIVND (reference sequence). CDR3 amino acids: CASSILTGRTEAFF. The DNA of the CDR3 is TGTGCCAGTAGTATTCTTACAGGGAGGACTGAAGCTTTCTTT.